The present T cell receptor beta chain was sequenced within a study of blood T cell repertoires in COVID-19. Overall study: The origin of the acute and convalescent COVID-19 samples was the United States, Italy and Spain.

Measured with immunoSEQ multiplex PCR; TCRdb has only the in-frame clones, and not every one. Of some 450,000 clones listed, approximately 88% are singletons. During active infection, Seattle patients enrolled and were then monitored through disease. CDR1 and CDR2 (germline): SGHRS, YFSETQ. The CDR3 sequence is 20 residues long. The J segment lost 3 bases and the V segment lost 2 bases, leaving 22 bases of the junction unmatched. This clone was seen a handful of times. V usage is TRBV5-1 and J usage is TRBJ1-2, with 7 bases identical to TRBD1. This TCR was sampled from a woman aged 50 to 60 with COVID-19, enrolled during active disease. The sequenced sample consisted of peripheral blood. The CDR3: CASSFGMGQGVYLRDYGYTF. CDR3 bases: TGCGCCAGCAGCTTTGGGATGGGCCAGGGGGTTTACTTGCGCGACTATGGCTACACCTTC.